Each of the 27 T cell receptor beta chains below was sequenced from the same sample in a study of T cells in Graves' hyperthyroidism and ophthalmopathy. Authors of the study amplified TCR beta CDR3 regions from RNA transcripts. Carried out on the TCR CDR3, a first-round RT-PCR used the HTBI primer set. TCRdb fed the multiplex PCR reads into MiXCR, producing one record per CDR3 protein. The table shows 240,000 or so distinct CDR3 sequences, with roughly 15% occurring only once. Specimen: blood. These receptors all stem from a woman younger than 35 with Graves' ophthalmopathy.

A few counts support this clonotype. This clone may be a read error of a much larger clone one base away. This rearrangement joins TRBV12-3 or TRBV12-4 to TRBJ2-7; D gene ambiguous. The CDR3 sequence is 11 residues long. As DNA, the CDR3 is TGTGCCAGCAGTTTAAGTGCCGAGCAGTGCTTC. It encodes CASSLSAEQCF.

This clonotype was seen many times. The genes are TRBV30 and TRBJ1-1, with D tentatively TRBD1 (6 bases). Germline V gives CDR1 GTSNPN, CDR2 SVGIG (reference sequence). The CDR3 is 15 amino acids. The ends were cut back, 4 bases at V and 2 bases at J, with 17 bases in the middle. The CDR3 DNA sequence: TGTGCCTGGACCCCCGGGGGGCGGATAAACACTGAAGCTTTCTTT. Translating it yields CAWTPGGRINTEAFF. Supplemented by reference TRBV30 and TRBJ1-1, the full variable domain reads SQTIHQWPATLVQPVGSPLSLECTVEGTSNPNLYWYRQAAGRGLQLLFYSVGIGQISSEVPQNLSASRPQDRQFILSSKKLLLSDSGFYLCAWTPGGRINTEAFFGQGTRLTVV.

This clonotype was seen repeatedly, ten times or more. The chain links TRBV10-3 to TRBJ2-1; D not resolved. Trimming shortened V by 0 bases and J by 0 bases, and 9 bases separated the two germline ends. The CDR3 is 16 amino acids. The germline CDR1 and CDR2 sequences are ENHRY and SYGVKD. CDR3 coding DNA: TGTGCCATCAGTGAGTCGGGCACGAGCTCCTACAATGAGCAGTTCTTC. Translation gives CAISESGTSSYNEQFF.

In this sample, this clonotype turned up a few times. The chain has TRBV4-1 and TRBJ2-7; D unclear. There are 14 residues in the CDR3. Germline V gene lookup returns CDR1 MGHRA and CDR2 YSYEKL. Trimming shortened V by 4 bases and J by 3 bases, and 13 bases separated the two germline ends. CDR3 DNA sequence: TGCGCCAGCAGCCCAGTTTTAGCAAACTACGAGCAGTACTTC. This sequence encodes CASSPVLANYEQYF.

This clonotype was counted between two and nine times. J is TRBJ1-2 and V is TRBV20-1; D might be TRBD1 (5 bases). Germline V gene data show CDR1 as DFQATT and CDR2 as SNEGSKA (reference sequence). V dropped 0 bases and J dropped 0 bases, with 14 bases sitting between them. The CDR3 loop spans 16 amino acids. The CDR3 spells CSARDFRQPPNYGYTF. The CDR3 nucleotides are TGCAGTGCTAGAGACTTCCGACAGCCGCCTAACTATGGCTACACCTTC.

In its sample, this clonotype was seen many times. This sequence joins TRBV12-3 or TRBV12-4 and TRBJ2-7; the match to TRBD1 covers 12 bases. This CDR3 comprises 16 residues. With V trimmed by 6 bases and J by 0 bases, 6 bases remained unmatched. The CDR3 DNA follows: TGTGCCAGCAGCCGGGACAGGGGGCGTTACTCCTACGAGCAGTACTTC. Translated: CASSRDRGRYSYEQYF.

The chain couples TRBV7-2 to TRBJ2-1; 16 positions agree with TRBD2. Germline V gene lookup returns CDR1 SGHTA and CDR2 FQGNSA. The CDR3 sequence is 18 residues long. The junction had 4 bases not matched to a gene; V was cut back by 3 bases and J by 2 bases. DNA for the CDR3: TGTGCCAGCAGCTTGAGGGGACTAGCGGGAGGGCCCTACAATGAGCAGTTCTTC. Residues: CASSLRGLAGGPYNEQFF.

A word on this clonotype: A much larger clone is a single base away; this may be a read error. The gene calls are TRBV6-2 or TRBV6-3 and TRBJ2-2; 11 nucleotides agree with TRBD2. Per germline, CDR1 MNHEY and CDR2 SVGEGT. CDR3 size: 15 residues. In DNA, the CDR3 is TGTGCCAGCAGTAAAACTAGCGGGAGCCCCGGGGAGCTGGTTTTT. Encoded protein: CASSKTSGSPGELVF.

The chain uses TRBV6-4 and TRBJ2-2; 7 nucleotides line up with TRBD1. The CDR3 extends over 22 amino acids. CDR1 is MRHNA, CDR2 SNTAGT, per germline. V was pared by 10 bases and J by 2 bases, with 31 bases of the junction left unmatched. CDR3 loop: CAIQCSESWGLTGQCNTGELFF. In nucleotides, the CDR3 is TGTGCCATCCAGTGCTCCGAGTCCTGGGGCCTCACGGGACAGTGTAACACCGGGGAGCTGTTTTTT.

This clonotype was found many times. J is TRBJ2-1 and V is TRBV5-6; D assignment may be TRBD1 or TRBD2 (6 bases each). The CDR3 consists of 16 residues. CDR1 and CDR2 from the germline V gene are SGHDT and YYEEEE. V was cut by 4 bases and J by 1 base, with 15 bases left in between. CDR3 nucleotide sequence: TGTGCCAGCAGCCTGCTGACGGGGGCTTCCTACAATGAGCAGTTCTTC. Amino acids: CASSLLTGASYNEQFF.

This clonotype was recorded at least ten times. The chain employs TRBV4-1 and TRBJ1-5, with a possible D match to TRBD1 (6 bases). The V gene's germline CDR1 is MGHRA and CDR2 YSYEKL. The V end lost 4 bases, the J end lost 1 base, and 11 bases lay between the germline ends. CDR3 size: 15 residues. CDR3 sequence reads: CASSLQGPSNQPQHF. CDR3 coding DNA: TGCGCCAGCAGCCTACAGGGACCGAGCAATCAGCCCCAGCATTTT.

This clonotype occurred many times. The rearrangement joins TRBV7-9 to TRBJ2-1, with 10 bases identical to TRBD2. Germline loops: CDR1 SEHNR, CDR2 FQNEAQ (reference sequence). The CDR3 extends over 15 amino acids. V lost 2 bases, J lost 9 bases, and 7 bases stayed unmatched. This CDR3 reads CASSLSAGGVGEQFF. CDR3 nucleotides: TGTGCCAGCAGCTTATCAGCGGGGGGGGTTGGTGAGCAGTTCTTC.

Many counts were recorded for this clonotype. The chain joins TRBV6-1 to TRBJ2-7, with D perhaps matching TRBD2 (6 bases). The CDR3 spans 15 residues. Germline V gene lookup returns CDR1 MNHNS and CDR2 SASEGT. Trimming pared 5 bases from V and 4 bases from J, leaving 18 bases between. This CDR3 reads CASSTPGTLRYEQYF. CDR3 in DNA: TGTGCCAGCAGTACGCCCGGGACTCTCCGGTACGAGCAGTACTTC.

This clonotype was seen many times. The chain has TRBV20-1 and TRBJ2-1; 10 bases match TRBD2. The CDR3 has 17 amino acids. The V segment lost 3 bases and the J segment 2 bases; nucleotides outside the gene matches: 10. Germline CDR1 reads DFQATT; CDR2 reads SNEGSKA (reference sequence). This CDR3 is CSASSLAGDVPYNEQFF. The CDR3 DNA reads TGCAGTGCTAGTTCCCTAGCGGGAGATGTCCCCTACAATGAGCAGTTCTTC.

This clonotype was counted ten times or more. The chain has TRBV20-1 and TRBJ1-6; TRBD1 is a possible D gene (5 bases). Trimming took off 3 bases at V and 0 bases at J, with 9 bases between the two ends. Germline V gene lookup returns CDR1 DFQATT and CDR2 SNEGSKA (reference sequence). The CDR3 covers 15 residues. The CDR3 region is CSARADTSYNSPLHF. The CDR3 DNA reads TGCAGTGCTAGGGCGGACACCTCCTATAATTCACCCCTCCACTTT.

Ten or more counts support this clonotype. This chain links TRBV5-1 with TRBJ1-6, with D perhaps matching TRBD1 (5 bases). Germline V lookup: CDR1 SGHRS, CDR2 YFSETQ. The length of the CDR3 is 14 residues. V was trimmed by 5 bases and J by 10 bases, leaving 16 bases between them. CDR3 DNA: TGCGCCAGCAGTTCGGACGGGGGTAACTCACCCCTCCACTTT. Its protein product is CASSSDGGNSPLHF.

This clonotype was detected many times. The gene calls are TRBV6-1 and TRBJ2-2; D might be TRBD1 (5 bases). The CDR3 sequence is 13 residues long. Between the trimmed V and J ends, which lost 10 bases and 2 bases, there was a span of 11 bases. Germline V lookup: CDR1 MNHNS, CDR2 SASEGT. The CDR3 region has the DNA TGTGCCACCCGACAGACAAACACCGGGGAGCTGTTTTTT. Residues: CATRQTNTGELFF.

This clonotype was seen repeatedly, ten times or more. The chain recombines TRBV2 with TRBJ1-5; weak D call: TRBD1 (5 bases). CDR3 length: 13 amino acids. Germline CDR1 and CDR2: SNHLY and FYNNEI. V was trimmed by 8 bases and J by 2 bases, leaving 10 bases between them. CDR3 nucleotide sequence: TGTGCCAGCCATCAGGGTCGCAATCAGCCCCAGCATTTT. Protein: CASHQGRNQPQHF.

This clonotype is labeled as medium-sized. The chain has TRBV28 and TRBJ2-7, with 8 bases that match TRBD1. The ends lost 7 bases at V and 7 bases at J; junction bases unmatched: 6. This CDR3 contains 12 residues. CDR1 is MDHEN and CDR2 is SYDVKM in the germline V gene. CDR3 nucleotide sequence: TGTGCCAGCACCGGGACAGGTTGGGAGCAGTACTTC. It codes for CASTGTGWEQYF.

The chain uses TRBV19 and TRBJ2-3; 15 bases map to TRBD2. CDR3 length: 18 amino acids. With V trimmed by 3 bases and J by 1 base, 5 bases remained unmatched. Germline lookup yields CDR1 LNHDA and CDR2 SQIVND (reference sequence). CDR3 sequence (DNA): TGTGCCAGTAGTATTGGGACTAGCGGGGGGTCCGGCACAGATACGCAGTATTTT. Translated, it gives CASSIGTSGGSGTDTQYF.

This clonotype was recorded many times. The chain couples TRBV24-1 to TRBJ2-3, with unresolved D. From germline, CDR1 is KGHDR and CDR2 SFDVKD. V was trimmed by 0 bases and J by 1 base, leaving 10 bases between them. CDR3 length: 16 residues. The CDR3 region has the DNA TGTGCCACCAGTGATTTGCCCTCCCTACGCACAGATACGCAGTATTTT. Its protein is CATSDLPSLRTDTQYF.

This clonotype was counted many times. The J gene is TRBJ2-1, the V gene TRBV12-3 or TRBV12-4; 9 nucleotides align to TRBD2. There are 15 residues in the CDR3. Unmatched junction bases numbered 3, after V lost 6 bases and J lost 0 bases. CDR3 sequence (DNA): TGTGCCAGCAGAGTAGCGGGAGCCTCCTACAATGAGCAGTTCTTC. Translating it yields CASRVAGASYNEQFF.

In its sample, this clonotype was seen many times. This rearrangement joins TRBV28 to TRBJ2-3; 7 bases fit TRBD1. The CDR3 has 18 amino acids. Germline V CDR1 and CDR2: MDHEN, SYDVKM. J was trimmed by 0 bases and V by 5 bases; bases with no gene match: 14. The CDR3 DNA reads as TGTGCCAGCAGTGGACAGCATGGGACAGAATGGAGCACAGATACGCAGTATTTT. Residues: CASSGQHGTEWSTDTQYF. Full variable domain (missing parts from reference TRBV28 and TRBJ2-3): DVKVTQSSRYLVKRTGEKVFLECVQDMDHENMFWYRQDPGLGLRLIYFSYDVKMKEKGDIPEGYSVSREKKERFSLILESASTNQTSMYLCASSGQHGTEWSTDTQYFGPGTRLTVL.

This clonotype was found a few times. The V gene is TRBV19, the J gene TRBJ2-6; perhaps D is TRBD1 or TRBD2 (5 bases each). This CDR3 contains 17 residues. The V gene's germline CDR1 is LNHDA and CDR2 SQIVND (reference sequence). With 10 bases removed from V and 0 bases from J, the gap between germline ends came to 19 bases. CDR3 in DNA: TGTGCCACCTCCCAGGGACGGGGATACTCTGGGGCCAACGTCCTGACTTTC. Translating gives CATSQGRGYSGANVLTF.

This clonotype was counted between two and nine times. This sequence joins TRBV6-2 or TRBV6-3 and TRBJ2-3; 12 bases are shared with TRBD2. The V segment lost 2 bases and the J segment 4 bases; nucleotides outside the gene matches: 1. Germline CDR1 is MNHEY and CDR2 is SVGEGT. The CDR3 runs 15 residues. The CDR3 nucleotides are TGTGCCAGCAGTTACACTAGCGGGAGGCCAGATACGCAGTATTTT. This gives the protein CASSYTSGRPDTQYF.

This clonotype came up many times. This rearrangement joins TRBV20-1 to TRBJ2-5, with 10 bases matching TRBD1. CDR1 is DFQATT and CDR2 is SNEGSKA in the germline V gene (reference sequence). The CDR3 has 14 residues. With 5 bases clipped from V and 5 bases from J, the junction kept 8 bases outside the gene matches. CDR3 residues: CSARRTGGLETQYF. The CDR3 DNA is TGCAGTGCTCGCCGGACAGGGGGGTTGGAGACCCAGTACTTC.

This clonotype was observed many times. This sequence joins TRBV3-1 and TRBJ2-7; D call uncertain. V lost 5 bases, J lost 2 bases, and 16 bases lay in between. This CDR3 region has 15 residues. Germline lookup yields CDR1 LGHDT and CDR2 YNNKEL (reference sequence). CDR3 protein: CASSTRMIPPYEQYF. CDR3 DNA: TGTGCCAGCAGCACCCGAATGATACCACCCTACGAGCAGTACTTC.